The sequence of this T cell receptor beta chain was determined in a study of human T cells and chemical hapten exposure. Study context: Upper-back patches of 0.01% DPC were read at 6 days.

Specified time point: pre-sensitization, week 0. The treatment: therapeutic diphenylcyclopropenone sensitization with weekly scalp DPC. Looked up from germline, CDR1 is SGHVS and CDR2 is FQNEAQ. V lost 2 bases to trimming and J lost 0 bases; unmatched junction nucleotides: 16. This CDR3 region has 21 residues. Single cDNA molecules in the library carried unique molecular identifiers attached during preparation. TCRdb passed the RACE reads through MiXCR, listing each CDR3 protein once. The repertoire holds some 360,000 distinct CDR3 sequences, 5% to 6.5% seen once, with just over 2.5% in the top ten. In its sample, this clonotype was seen a few times. What it binds is unknown. Overall study results and limits: Expanded TCR counts at PT1 were positively correlated with the patch test score.

V and J are TRBV7-8 and TRBJ2-4; TRBD2 agrees at 10 bases. This specimen was whole blood, taken in connection with sensitization to the hapten diphenylcyclopropenone (DPC). The clonotype comes from a woman in her fifties or sixties with alopecia areata. Some clones in this sample may be carry-over from other donors' samples. The CDR3 is CASSLYVGASGSGLAKNIQYF. CDR3 nucleotide sequence: TGTGCCAGCAGCTTATATGTAGGAGCTAGCGGGAGCGGACTAGCCAAAAACATTCAGTACTTC. The whole variable domain, filled in from reference TRBV7-8 and TRBJ2-4, reads GAGVSQSPRYKVAKRGQDVALRCDPISGHVSLFWYQQALGQGPEFLTYFQNEAQLDKSGLPSDRFFAERPEGSVSTLKIQRTQQEDSAVYLCASSLYVGASGSGLAKNIQYFGAGTRLSVL.